The rows below give T cell receptor beta chains drawn from one sample of a study of T-cell reconstitution after alpha-beta-depleted transplantation in children. One entry per CDR3 protein results from TCRdb running MiXCR on the PCR reads. The sample lists around 700,000 distinct CDR3 sequences, around 13% occurring once. The sequencing used PBMCs, collected before TCRalphabeta/CD19-depleted stem cell transplant. The receptors come from a girl aged 2 to 10 with congenital amegakaryocytic thrombocytopenia, due to receive a stem cell transplant. CDR3s include the opening cysteine and the closing phenylalanine or tryptophan. Each record gives: V gene, J gene, D gene, clone size, CDR3 protein, CDR3 DNA. A D gene is named only where the DNA matches it firmly. Clone sizes are given selectively: once, few, many, or a class where the clone is expanded.

TRBV20-1	TRBJ2-7	TRBD1	many	CSARDRGVNSYEQYF	TGCAGTGCCAGGGACAGGGGTGTTAACTCCTACGAGCAGTACTTC
TRBV27	TRBJ2-1	NA	many	CASSLGRVEKQFF	TGTGCCAGCAGTTTGGGAAGGGTGGAGAAGCAGTTCTTC
TRBV19	TRBJ2-1	NA	many	CASSTSRGEQFF	TGTGCCAGTAGTACGTCCCGGGGTGAGCAGTTCTTC
TRBV29-1	TRBJ1-5	TRBD1	few	CGFGGTGVSNQPQHF	TGCGGGTTTGGGGGGACAGGGGTTAGCAATCAGCCCCAGCATTTT
TRBV18	TRBJ2-2	NA	NA	CASSPRNAGELFF	TGTGCCAGCTCACCCAGGAACGCCGGGGAGCTGTTTTTT
TRBV10-3	TRBJ2-1	NA	many	CATGGAANEQFF	TGTGCCACGGGTGGGGCGGCCAATGAGCAGTTCTTC
TRBV7-9	TRBJ1-2	NA	few	CASSLADRYYGYTF	TGTGCCAGCAGCTTAGCCGACCGTTACTATGGCTACACCTTC
TRBV12-3/TRBV12-4	TRBJ2-5	TRBD2	NA	CASSPPREGRAQYF	TGTGCCAGCAGCCCACCTCGGGAGGGCCGTGCCCAGTACTTC
TRBV20-1	TRBJ2-1	TRBD1	few	CSARGTGGSYNEQFF	TGCAGTGCTAGAGGCACAGGGGGCTCCTACAATGAGCAGTTCTTC
TRBV7-4	TRBJ2-3	NA	few	CASSLARGHSPGTRVGTDTQYF	TGTGCCAGCAGCTTAGCGCGGGGACACTCCCCCGGGACCCGTGTCGGCACAGATACGCAGTATTTT
TRBV5-1	TRBJ2-7	NA	many	CASSSVRDFSYEQYF	TGCGCCAGCAGCTCAGTCCGGGACTTCTCCTACGAGCAGTACTTC
TRBV5-1	TRBJ1-1	TRBD1	few	CASSTDRGENTEAFF	TGCGCCAGCAGTACCGACAGGGGCGAGAACACTGAAGCTTTCTTT
TRBV5-6	TRBJ2-5	TRBD2	few	CASSTRLAGDQETQYF	TGTGCCAGCAGCACCCGACTAGCGGGTGACCAAGAGACCCAGTACTTC
TRBV29-1	TRBJ1-2	NA	many	CSVRGTYGYTF	TGCAGCGTCCGGGGGACCTATGGCTACACCTTC
TRBV20-1	TRBJ2-7	TRBD2	NA	CCAGQMGLAGTYEQYF	TGCTGTGCTGGGCAAATGGGGCTAGCGGGCACCTACGAGCAGTACTTC
TRBV7-8	TRBJ2-3	NA	NA	CASSLARLPPSSTDTQYF	TGTGCCAGCAGCTTGGCCAGACTACCCCCGTCGAGCACAGATACGCAGTATTTT
TRBV15	TRBJ1-4	TRBD1	many	CATSRESGGSLSNEKLFF	TGTGCCACCAGCAGAGAATCAGGGGGCAGTTTGTCTAATGAAAAACTGTTTTTT
TRBV5-1	TRBJ2-1	TRBD2	NA	CASSFSTSGRAGYNEQFF	TGCGCCAGCAGCTTCTCAACTAGCGGGAGGGCAGGCTACAATGAGCAGTTCTTC
TRBV12-3/TRBV12-4	TRBJ2-1	NA	many	CASSSHKEQFF	TGTGCCAGCAGCTCCCATAAAGAGCAGTTCTTC
TRBV20-1	TRBJ2-3	NA	few	CSPQNISTDTQYF	TGCAGTCCACAAAATATATCCACAGATACGCAGTATTTT
TRBV6-1	TRBJ2-1	NA	few	CASSEASVSYNEQFF	TGTGCCAGCAGTGAAGCGAGCGTCTCCTACAATGAGCAGTTCTTC
TRBV7-9	TRBJ2-3	NA	NA	CASSLGDNTDTQYF	TGTGCCAGCAGCTTAGGAGACAACACAGATACGCAGTATTTT
TRBV27	TRBJ2-5	NA	NA	CASTSRVSGYGETQYF	TGTGCCAGCACCTCCCGCGTTTCGGGTTATGGGGAGACCCAGTACTTC
TRBV5-1	TRBJ1-3	NA	many	CASSSGAEDTIYF	TGCGCCAGCAGTTCAGGGGCGGAGGACACCATATATTTT
TRBV20-1	TRBJ2-7	NA	many	CSAKDSYEQYF	TGCAGTGCTAAAGACAGCTACGAGCAGTACTTC
TRBV5-1	TRBJ1-1	NA	many	CASSLLAGVMNTEAFF	TGCGCCAGCAGCCTACTGGCAGGGGTGATGAACACTGAAGCTTTCTTT
TRBV12-3/TRBV12-4	TRBJ2-4	NA	many	CASSCQDGVAKNIQYF	TGTGCCAGCAGTTGTCAGGACGGTGTAGCCAAAAACATTCAGTACTTC
TRBV12-3/TRBV12-4	TRBJ2-6	NA	NA	CASSLTGTSGANVLTF	TGTGCCAGCAGTTTAACAGGGACCTCTGGGGCCAACGTCCTGACTTTC
TRBV12-3/TRBV12-4	TRBJ2-5	TRBD2	few	CASSSGLAGVQETQYF	TGTGCCAGCAGTTCGGGACTAGCGGGAGTCCAAGAGACCCAGTACTTC
TRBV10-3	TRBJ2-7	NA	many	CAISITGSYEQYF	TGTGCCATCAGCATTACTGGTTCCTACGAGCAGTACTTC
TRBV15	TRBJ2-7	NA	NA	CATSRVRRTALHSYEQYF	TGTGCCACCAGCAGAGTCCGGAGAACAGCTCTGCACTCCTACGAGCAGTACTTC
TRBV10-3	TRBJ1-1	NA	few	CAISESPGQVTEAFF	TGTGCCATCAGTGAGTCTCCAGGGCAGGTCACTGAAGCTTTCTTT
TRBV20-1	TRBJ2-3	NA	few	CSANQPSVTSTDTQYF	TGCAGTGCAAATCAACCCAGCGTTACTAGCACAGATACGCAGTATTTT
TRBV12-3/TRBV12-4	TRBJ1-1	NA	many	CASSLLRNTEAFF	TGTGCCAGCAGTTTACTCAGGAACACTGAAGCTTTCTTT
TRBV3-1	TRBJ1-4	NA	NA	CASSQGYEEKLFF	TGTGCCAGCAGCCAAGGGTATGAAGAAAAACTGTTTTTT
TRBV20-1	TRBJ2-7	TRBD2	many	CSASLAGREQYF	TGCAGTGCTTCCTTAGCGGGAAGGGAGCAGTACTTC
TRBV20-1	TRBJ2-7	TRBD2	NA	CSAPLAGGPDEQYF	TGCAGTGCGCCGCTAGCGGGAGGGCCGGACGAGCAGTACTTC
TRBV29-1	TRBJ1-2	NA	many	CSVDAGVTEGYTF	TGCAGCGTTGATGCAGGGGTAACGGAAGGCTACACCTTC
TRBV10-3	TRBJ2-5	TRBD2	many	CAISESSGSKETQYF	TGTGCCATCAGTGAGTCCAGCGGGAGTAAAGAGACCCAGTACTTC
TRBV5-1	TRBJ1-3	NA	few	CASSPQSGSGNTIYF	TGCGCCAGCAGCCCCCAATCGGGTTCAGGAAACACCATATATTTT
TRBV5-1	TRBJ2-1	TRBD2	many	CASFGGAYNEQFF	TGCGCCAGCTTTGGGGGGGCCTACAATGAGCAGTTCTTC
TRBV12-5	TRBJ2-1	TRBD2	NA	CASGLVAPLAGVPDEQFF	TGTGCTAGTGGTTTGGTAGCCCCGCTAGCGGGAGTACCAGATGAGCAGTTCTTC
TRBV11-2	TRBJ2-2	NA	NA	CARSALLNTGELFF	TGTGCCAGAAGCGCATTACTGAACACCGGGGAGCTGTTTTTT
TRBV7-2	TRBJ2-5	TRBD2	NA	CASSLFGSSGRRWEDQEETQYF	TGTGCCAGCAGCTTATTCGGGTCTAGCGGGAGACGTTGGGAGGATCAAGAGGAGACCCAGTACTTC
TRBV29-1	TRBJ1-2	NA	few	CSVEDGRYLHYGYTF	TGCAGCGTTGAAGATGGTCGGTATCTTCACTATGGCTACACCTTC
TRBV7-3	TRBJ2-1	NA	few	CASSLTPRSDEQFF	TGTGCCAGCAGCTTAACGCCTAGGTCCGATGAGCAGTTCTTC
TRBV29-1	TRBJ2-3	TRBD2	NA	CSVGGLAEDTQYF	TGCAGCGTTGGGGGACTAGCGGAAGATACGCAGTATTTT
TRBV7-2	TRBJ2-7	NA	many	CASSLLQVTYEQYF	TGTGCCAGCAGCTTATTGCAGGTCACCTACGAGCAGTACTTC
TRBV5-1	TRBJ2-7	NA	many	CASSFSGKGFYEQYF	TGCGCCAGCAGCTTCTCCGGAAAAGGTTTTTACGAGCAGTACTTC
TRBV30	TRBJ1-3	NA	NA	CAWKGGYVENTIYF	TGTGCCTGGAAAGGGGGGTACGTCGAAAACACCATATATTTT